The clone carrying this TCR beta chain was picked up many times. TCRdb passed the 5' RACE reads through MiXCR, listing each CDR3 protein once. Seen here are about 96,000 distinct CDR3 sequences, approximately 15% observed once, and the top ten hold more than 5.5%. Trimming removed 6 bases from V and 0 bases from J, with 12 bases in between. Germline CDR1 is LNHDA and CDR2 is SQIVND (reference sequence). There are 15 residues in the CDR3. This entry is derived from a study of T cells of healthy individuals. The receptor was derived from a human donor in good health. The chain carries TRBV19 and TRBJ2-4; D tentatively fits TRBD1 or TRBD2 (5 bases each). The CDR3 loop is CASRRGDLAKNIQYF. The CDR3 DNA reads TGTGCCAGTAGGAGGGGAGATCTAGCCAAAAACATTCAGTACTTC.